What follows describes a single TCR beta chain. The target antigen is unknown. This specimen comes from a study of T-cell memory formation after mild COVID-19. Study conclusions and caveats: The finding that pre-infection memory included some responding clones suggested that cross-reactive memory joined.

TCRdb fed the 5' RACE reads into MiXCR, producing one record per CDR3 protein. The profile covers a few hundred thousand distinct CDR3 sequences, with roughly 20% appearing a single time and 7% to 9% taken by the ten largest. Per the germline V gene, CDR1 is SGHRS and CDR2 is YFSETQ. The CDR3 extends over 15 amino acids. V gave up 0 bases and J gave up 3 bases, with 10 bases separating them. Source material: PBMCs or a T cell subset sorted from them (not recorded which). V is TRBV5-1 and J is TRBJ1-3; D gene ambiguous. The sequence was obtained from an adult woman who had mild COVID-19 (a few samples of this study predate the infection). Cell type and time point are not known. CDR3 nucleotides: TGCGCCAGCAGCTTGGGCATAGCGAATGGAAACACCATATATTTT. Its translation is CASSLGIANGNTIYF.